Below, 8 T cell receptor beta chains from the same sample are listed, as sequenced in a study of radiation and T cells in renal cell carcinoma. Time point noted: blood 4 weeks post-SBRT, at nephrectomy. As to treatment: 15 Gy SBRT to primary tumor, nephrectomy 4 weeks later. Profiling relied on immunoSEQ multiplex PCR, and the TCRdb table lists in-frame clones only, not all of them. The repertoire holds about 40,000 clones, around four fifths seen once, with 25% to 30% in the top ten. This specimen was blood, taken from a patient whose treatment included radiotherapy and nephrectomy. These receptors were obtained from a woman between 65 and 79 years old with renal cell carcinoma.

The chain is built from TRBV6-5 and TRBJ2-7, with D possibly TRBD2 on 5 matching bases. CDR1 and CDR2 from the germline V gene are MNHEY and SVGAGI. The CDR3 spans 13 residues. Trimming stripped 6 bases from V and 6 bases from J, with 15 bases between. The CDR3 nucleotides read TGTGCCAGCAGAGCGGAGGATCGGCGCGAGCAGTACTTC. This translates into CASRAEDRREQYF.

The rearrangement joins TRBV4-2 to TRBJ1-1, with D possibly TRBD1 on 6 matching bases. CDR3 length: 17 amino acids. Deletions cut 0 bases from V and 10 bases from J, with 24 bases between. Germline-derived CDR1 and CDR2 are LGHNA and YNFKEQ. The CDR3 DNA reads TGTGCCAGCAGCCAAGATCCCGGCTTTGGAAGGGGGGCTGGAGCTTTCTTT. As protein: CASSQDPGFGRGAGAFF.

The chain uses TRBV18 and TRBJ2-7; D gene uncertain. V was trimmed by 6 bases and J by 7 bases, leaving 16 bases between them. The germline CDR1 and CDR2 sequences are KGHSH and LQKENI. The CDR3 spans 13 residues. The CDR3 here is CASSYFSASEQYF. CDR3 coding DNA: TGTGCCAGCTCCTACTTTTCGGCGTCGGAGCAGTACTTC. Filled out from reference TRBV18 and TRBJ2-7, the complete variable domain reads NAGVMQNPRHLVRRRGQEARLRCSPMKGHSHVYWYRQLPEEGLKFMVYLQKENIIDESGMPKERFSAEFPKEGPSILRIQQVVRGDSAAYFCASSYFSASEQYFGPGTRLTVT.

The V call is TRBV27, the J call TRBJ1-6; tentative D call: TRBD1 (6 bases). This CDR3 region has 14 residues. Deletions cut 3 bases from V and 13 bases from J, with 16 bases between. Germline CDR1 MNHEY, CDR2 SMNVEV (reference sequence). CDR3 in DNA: TGTGCCAGCAGTTTTGGGACACCCGTTTTTCCCCTCCACTTT. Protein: CASSFGTPVFPLHF.

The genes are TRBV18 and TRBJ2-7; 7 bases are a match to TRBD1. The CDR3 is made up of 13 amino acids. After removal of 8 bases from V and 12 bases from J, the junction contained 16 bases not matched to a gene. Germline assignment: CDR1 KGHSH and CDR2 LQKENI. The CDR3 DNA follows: TGTGCCAGCACTAATTCTCAGACAGGGAAACGGTACTTC. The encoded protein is CASTNSQTGKRYF.

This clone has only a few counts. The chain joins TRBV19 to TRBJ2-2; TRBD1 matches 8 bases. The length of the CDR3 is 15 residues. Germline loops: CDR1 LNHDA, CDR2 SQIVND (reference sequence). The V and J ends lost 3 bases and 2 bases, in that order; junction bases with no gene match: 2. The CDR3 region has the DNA TGTGCCAGTAGTATGGACAGGGTAAACACCGGGGAGCTGTTTTTT. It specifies CASSMDRVNTGELFF.

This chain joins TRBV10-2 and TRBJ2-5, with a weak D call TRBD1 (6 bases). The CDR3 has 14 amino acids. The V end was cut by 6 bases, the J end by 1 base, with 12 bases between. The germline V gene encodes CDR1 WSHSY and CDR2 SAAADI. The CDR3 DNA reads TGCGCCAGCAGGCCCCAGGGGCCCCAAGAGACCCAGTACTTC. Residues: CASRPQGPQETQYF.

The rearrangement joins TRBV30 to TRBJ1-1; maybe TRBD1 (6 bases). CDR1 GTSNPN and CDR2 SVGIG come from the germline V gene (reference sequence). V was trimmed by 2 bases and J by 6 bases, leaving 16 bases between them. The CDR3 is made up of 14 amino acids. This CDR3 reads CAWSTTGQGAEAFF. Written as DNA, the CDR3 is TGTGCCTGGAGTACGACAGGCCAGGGAGCTGAAGCTTTCTTT. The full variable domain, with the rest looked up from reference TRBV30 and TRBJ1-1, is SQTIHQWPATLVQPVGSPLSLECTVEGTSNPNLYWYRQAAGRGLQLLFYSVGIGQISSEVPQNLSASRPQDRQFILSSKKLLLSDSGFYLCAWSTTGQGAEAFFGQGTRLTVV.